This T cell receptor beta chain was recorded in a study of T cells in Graves' hyperthyroidism and ophthalmopathy (dated by TCRdb to the late 2010s). For context, the study as a whole: To identify TCR V-J signatures that set the groups apart, the researchers used a discovery cohort of 100 patients, made up of under 50 with Graves' ophthalmopathy and 57 with stable Graves' hyperthyroidism. In about 6 Graves' hyperthyroidism patients, the study also compared T-cell repertoires from thyroid tissue with T-cell repertoires from blood. Once sampling was done, hyperthyroidism patients were given methimazole at a starting dose of 30 mg daily, whereas ophthalmopathy patients were given high-dose intravenous methylprednisolone. Prospective prediction of ophthalmopathy was tested in an independent validation cohort of 18 to 20 hyperthyroidism patients and 15 to 17 patients who later progressed to ophthalmopathy. The 100 or so discovery patients were randomly split 7:3 into training and test sets. The paper describes TCR Vbeta CDR3 sequencing of 135 peripheral blood samples, made up of roughly 40 ophthalmopathy patients, around 78 hyperthyroidism patients and 17 progressor patients.

Stable Graves' hyperthyroidism was defined as the absence of progression to ophthalmopathy over 18 months of follow-up. Hyperthyroidism patients were aged 18 to 65 years and newly diagnosed, with disease duration of less than 2 months. Any patient with an uncontrolled infection, another autoimmune disease, pregnancy or lactation was excluded. Clinical symptoms, serum thyroxine and TRAb, thyroid ultrasound, and orbital computed tomography formed the basis for the diagnoses. Total RNA was extracted using Trizol reagent, and RNA quality was assessed on an Agilent 2100 Bioanalyzer. The TCR beta CDR3 regions were amplified from RNA transcripts. The TCR CDR3 was subjected to a first round of RT-PCR using the HTBI primer set and the Qiagen OneStep RT-PCR kit. The libraries were constructed in a second round of multiplex PCR and then size-selected and purified. The libraries were sequenced on an Illumina HiSeq2000 using paired-end 100 bp reads. In the source study's methods: SOAPnuke was used to process the raw data, removing reads that contained adapters or uncalled bases, had a mean Phred below 15, or lacked an exact match to the constant primer or identifier. COPE v1.2.5 was used to merge high-quality paired reads, and clonotypes were defined as unique nucleotide sequences. Clonotypes were aligned to IMGT TRBV, TRBD and TRBJ reference segments using MiTCR v1.1. The analysis included only V-J combinations with a frequency above 0.0001, which together covered roughly 99% of the repertoires. A TCS score was defined as the ratio between F50 (clonal expansion) and ExV (chaos), using BLOSUM62-based TCRdist between CDR3 peptides within each V-J. Welch's t-statistics and random forest reduced just over 500 V-J features to roughly 13, which were used in a naive Bayes classifier (R e1071). The Morisita-Horn index was used to measure how similar the thyroid and blood repertoires were. TCRdb passed the public sequencing reads through fastp at Q25 and MiXCR, retaining productive beta sequences. Rows are unified per CDR3 protein, each entry keeping the most common DNA and genes. The V and J calls reflect TCRdb's pipeline rather than the authors' work. The sample table contains roughly 570,000 distinct CDR3 sequences; only one count was recorded for around 45% of them. Jointly, the top ten make up about 7.8% of the sample.

As to this clonotype: This receptor's antigen is unknown. There are no base qualities to consult, and no much larger clone falls within one base.

The paper as a whole reports these results and caveats: During validation, the model predicted progression to ophthalmopathy a median of about 6.5 months ahead of onset, with around 70% sensitivity and 72.22% specificity. A model built on a 13 V-J signature distinguished ophthalmopathy from stable hyperthyroidism, reaching about 88% sensitivity and around 81% specificity in cross-validation and 80%/75% in testing. Sample size was not statistically predetermined, and investigators were not blinded to group allocation. Blood samples also contained most of the expanded thyroid clonotypes (frequency above 0.001), which suggests that blood repertoires may reflect thyroid immune responses.

Trimming takes 6 bases off V and 4 bases off J; junction bases not matched to a gene: 5. Sequences ENHRY (CDR1) and SYGVKD (CDR2) are obtained from the germline V gene. The CDR3 numbers 14 residues from cysteine through phenylalanine. Here the CDR3 DNA is all that survives: 42 bases in frame from base 1. Sequencing was carried out using peripheral blood or thyroid tissue (not recorded which). This sequence uses TRBV10-3 and TRBJ2-3; TRBD1 fits 9 bases in the junction. This TCR was recovered from a woman between 18 and 29 years old with Graves' hyperthyroidism. The bases are TGTGCCATCAGCAGGACAGGGGATTCAGATACGCAGTATTTT. This sequence encodes CAISRTGDSDTQYF.